This T cell receptor beta chain was recorded in a study of blood T cell repertoires in COVID-19. Repertoires were generated with immunoSEQ multiplex PCR, while TCRdb's copy carries only in-frame clones and drops some. The repertoire includes 200,000 to 300,000 clones, just under 90% of them detected once, and roughly 3.3% sits in the top ten. The germline V gene encodes CDR1 SGHRS and CDR2 YFSETQ. The ends lost 5 bases at V and 2 bases at J; junction bases unmatched: 13. The CDR3 consists of 17 residues. This receptor was identified in a woman in her thirties or forties with acute or convalescent COVID-19. J is TRBJ2-3 and V is TRBV5-1; 8 nucleotides line up with TRBD1. Sequenced sample: peripheral blood. DNA for the CDR3: TGCGCCAGCAGACTGGGATACCGGGACAGGATCACAGATACGCAGTATTTT. Encoded protein: CASRLGYRDRITDTQYF.